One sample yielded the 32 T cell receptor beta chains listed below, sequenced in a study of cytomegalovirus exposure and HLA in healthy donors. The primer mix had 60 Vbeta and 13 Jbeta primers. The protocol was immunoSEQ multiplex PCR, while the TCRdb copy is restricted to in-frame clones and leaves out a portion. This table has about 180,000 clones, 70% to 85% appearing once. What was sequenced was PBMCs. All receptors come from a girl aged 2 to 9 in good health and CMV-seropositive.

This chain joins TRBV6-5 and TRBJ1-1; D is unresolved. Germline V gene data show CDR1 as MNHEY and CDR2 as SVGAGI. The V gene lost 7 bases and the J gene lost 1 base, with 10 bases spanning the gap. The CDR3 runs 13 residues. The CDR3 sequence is CASNPTGNTEAFF. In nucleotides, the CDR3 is TGTGCCAGCAATCCGACGGGGAACACTGAAGCTTTCTTT.

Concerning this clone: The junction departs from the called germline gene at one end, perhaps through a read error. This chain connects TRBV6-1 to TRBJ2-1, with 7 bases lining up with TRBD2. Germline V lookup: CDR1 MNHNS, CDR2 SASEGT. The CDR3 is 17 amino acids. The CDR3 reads CAISDGGAGRLRGEQFF. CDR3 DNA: TGTGCCATCAGTGATGGCGGAGCGGGACGCCTACGAGGTGAGCAGTTCTTC.

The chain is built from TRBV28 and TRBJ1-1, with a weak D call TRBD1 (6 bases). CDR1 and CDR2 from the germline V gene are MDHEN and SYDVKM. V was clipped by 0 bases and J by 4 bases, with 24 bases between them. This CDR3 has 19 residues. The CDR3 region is CASSLWGGGTRRGSTEAFF. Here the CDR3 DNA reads TGTGCCAGCAGTTTATGGGGGGGAGGGACAAGGAGGGGGTCCACTGAAGCTTTCTTT.

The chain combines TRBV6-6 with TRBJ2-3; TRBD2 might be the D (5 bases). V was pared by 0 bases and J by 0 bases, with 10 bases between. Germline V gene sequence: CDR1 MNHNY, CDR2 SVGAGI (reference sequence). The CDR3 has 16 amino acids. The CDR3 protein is CASSYSRADSTDTQYF. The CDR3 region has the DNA TGTGCCAGCAGTTACTCGCGGGCCGACAGCACAGATACGCAGTATTTT.

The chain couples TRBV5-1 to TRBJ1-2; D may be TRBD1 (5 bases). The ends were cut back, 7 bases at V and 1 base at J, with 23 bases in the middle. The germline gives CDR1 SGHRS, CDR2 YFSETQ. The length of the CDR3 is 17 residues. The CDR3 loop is CASGPGGTFRGNYGYTF. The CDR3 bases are TGCGCCAGCGGCCCGGGAGGTACTTTTAGGGGTAACTATGGCTACACCTTC.

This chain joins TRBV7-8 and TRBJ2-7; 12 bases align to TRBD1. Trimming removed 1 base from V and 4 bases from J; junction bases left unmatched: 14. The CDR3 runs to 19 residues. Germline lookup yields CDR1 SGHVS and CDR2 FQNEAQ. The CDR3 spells CASSLGLKTGTGGLYEQYF. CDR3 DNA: TGTGCCAGCAGCTTAGGTTTGAAAACCGGGACAGGGGGCTTATACGAGCAGTACTTC.

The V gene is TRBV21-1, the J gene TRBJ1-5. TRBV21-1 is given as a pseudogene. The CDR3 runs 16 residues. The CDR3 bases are TGTGCCAGCAGCAAGGATTCTGGAGGTAGCAATCAGCCCCAGCATTTT. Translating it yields CASSKDSGGSNQPQHF.

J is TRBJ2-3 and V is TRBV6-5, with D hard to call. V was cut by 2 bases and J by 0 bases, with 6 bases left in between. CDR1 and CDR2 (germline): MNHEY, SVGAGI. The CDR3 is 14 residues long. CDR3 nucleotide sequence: TGTGCCAGCAGTTACCGTGTGAGCACAGATACGCAGTATTTT. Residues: CASSYRVSTDTQYF.

CDR3 bases: TGTGCCAGCAGCGTAGAGACAGGGCTTGGCTACACCTTC. Protein: CASSVETGLGYTF. The chain joins TRBV9 to TRBJ1-2; 7 bases are a match to TRBD1. CDR1 is SGDLS and CDR2 is YYNGEE in the germline V gene. The ends lost 0 bases at V and 7 bases at J; junction bases unmatched: 3. The CDR3 covers 13 residues.

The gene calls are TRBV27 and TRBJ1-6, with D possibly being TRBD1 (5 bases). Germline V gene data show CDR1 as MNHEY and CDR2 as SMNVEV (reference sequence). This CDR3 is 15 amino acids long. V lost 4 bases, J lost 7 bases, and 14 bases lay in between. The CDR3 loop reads CASSSRQRLNSPLHF. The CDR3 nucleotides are TGTGCCAGCAGTTCCCGACAGAGACTCAATTCACCCCTCCACTTT.

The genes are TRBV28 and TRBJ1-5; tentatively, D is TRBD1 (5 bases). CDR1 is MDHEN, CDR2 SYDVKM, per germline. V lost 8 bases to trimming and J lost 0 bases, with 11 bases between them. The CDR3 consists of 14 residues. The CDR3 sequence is CASGFGGSNQPQHF. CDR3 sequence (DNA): TGTGCCAGCGGATTCGGGGGTAGCAATCAGCCCCAGCATTTT.

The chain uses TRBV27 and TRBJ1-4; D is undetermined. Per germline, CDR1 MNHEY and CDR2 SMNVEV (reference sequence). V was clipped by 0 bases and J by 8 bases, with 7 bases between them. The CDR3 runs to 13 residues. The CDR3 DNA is TGTGCCAGCAGTTTATCGATAGTAGAAAAACTGTTTTTT. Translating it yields CASSLSIVEKLFF.

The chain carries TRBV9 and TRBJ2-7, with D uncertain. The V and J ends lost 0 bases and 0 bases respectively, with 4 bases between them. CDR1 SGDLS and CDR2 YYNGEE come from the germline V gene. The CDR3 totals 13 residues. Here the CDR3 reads CASSVGVSYEQYF. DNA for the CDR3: TGTGCCAGCAGCGTAGGAGTCTCCTACGAGCAGTACTTC. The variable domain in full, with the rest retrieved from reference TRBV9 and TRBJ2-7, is DSGVTQTPKHLITATGQRVTLRCSPRSGDLSVYWYQQSLDQGLQFLIQYYNGEERAKGNILERFSAQQFPDLHSELNLSSLELGDSALYFCASSVGVSYEQYFGPGTRLTVT.

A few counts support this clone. For the CDR3, the DNA is TGTGCCAGCAGCGCCGAGGGTTACACCGGGGAGCTGTTTTTT. Translating it yields CASSAEGYTGELFF. The genes are TRBV9 and TRBJ2-2, with a possible D match to TRBD2 (5 bases). CDR3 length equals 14 residues. V was trimmed by 3 bases and J by 3 bases, leaving 9 bases between them. Germline-derived CDR1 and CDR2 are SGDLS and YYNGEE.

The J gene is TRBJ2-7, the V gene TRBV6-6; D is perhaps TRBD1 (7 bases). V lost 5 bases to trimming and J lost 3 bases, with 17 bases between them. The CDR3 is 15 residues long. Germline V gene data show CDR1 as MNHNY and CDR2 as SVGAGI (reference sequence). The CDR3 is CASSILGGGNYEQYF. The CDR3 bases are TGTGCCAGCAGTATTCTAGGAGGGGGCAACTACGAGCAGTACTTC.

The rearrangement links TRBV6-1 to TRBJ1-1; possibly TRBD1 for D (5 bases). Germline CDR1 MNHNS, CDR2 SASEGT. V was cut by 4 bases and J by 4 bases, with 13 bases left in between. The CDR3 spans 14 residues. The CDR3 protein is CASSGGTSPTEAFF. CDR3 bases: TGTGCCAGCAGTGGAGGGACTTCGCCCACTGAAGCTTTCTTT.

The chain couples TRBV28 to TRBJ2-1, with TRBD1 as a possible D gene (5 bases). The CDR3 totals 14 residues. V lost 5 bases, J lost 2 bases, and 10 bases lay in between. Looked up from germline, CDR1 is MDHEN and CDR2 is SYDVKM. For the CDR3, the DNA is TGTGCCAGCAGTCCAGACAGTCCCTACAATGAGCAGTTCTTC. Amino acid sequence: CASSPDSPYNEQFF.

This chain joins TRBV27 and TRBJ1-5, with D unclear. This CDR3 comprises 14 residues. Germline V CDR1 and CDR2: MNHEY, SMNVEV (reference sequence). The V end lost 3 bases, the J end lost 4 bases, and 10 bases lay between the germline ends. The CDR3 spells CASSLYAENQPQHF. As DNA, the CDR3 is TGTGCCAGCAGTTTGTACGCGGAAAATCAGCCCCAGCATTTT.

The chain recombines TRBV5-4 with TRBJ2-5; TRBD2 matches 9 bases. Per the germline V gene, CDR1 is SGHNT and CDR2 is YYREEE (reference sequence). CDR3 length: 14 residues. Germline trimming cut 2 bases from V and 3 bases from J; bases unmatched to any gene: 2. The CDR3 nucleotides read TGTGCCAGCAGCTTAATAGCGGGAGAAGAGACCCAGTACTTC. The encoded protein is CASSLIAGEETQYF. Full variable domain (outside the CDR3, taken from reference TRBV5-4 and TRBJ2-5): ETGVTQSPTHLIKTRGQQVTLRCSSQSGHNTVSWYQQALGQGPQFIFQYYREEENGRGNFPPRFSGLQFPNYSSELNVNALELDDSALYLCASSLIAGEETQYFGPGTRLLVL.

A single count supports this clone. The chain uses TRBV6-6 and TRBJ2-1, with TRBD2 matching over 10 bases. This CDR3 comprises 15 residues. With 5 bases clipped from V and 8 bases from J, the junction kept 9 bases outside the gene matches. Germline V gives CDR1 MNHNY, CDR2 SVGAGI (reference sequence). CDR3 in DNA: TGTGCCAGCAGTAAAAGCGGGAGGGCCGTAGATGAGCAGTTCTTC. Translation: CASSKSGRAVDEQFF.

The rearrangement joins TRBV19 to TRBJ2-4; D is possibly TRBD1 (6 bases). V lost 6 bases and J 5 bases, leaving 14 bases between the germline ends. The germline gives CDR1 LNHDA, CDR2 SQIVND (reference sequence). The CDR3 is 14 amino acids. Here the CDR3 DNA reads TGTGCCAGTAGCGTACAGGGTGGAGAAAACATTCAGTACTTC. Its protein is CASSVQGGENIQYF.

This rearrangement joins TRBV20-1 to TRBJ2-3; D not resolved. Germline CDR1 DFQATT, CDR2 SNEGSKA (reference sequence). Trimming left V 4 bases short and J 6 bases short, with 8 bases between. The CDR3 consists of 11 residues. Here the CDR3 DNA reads TGCAGTGCTACCCCCACTGATACGCAGTATTTT. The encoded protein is CSATPTDTQYF.

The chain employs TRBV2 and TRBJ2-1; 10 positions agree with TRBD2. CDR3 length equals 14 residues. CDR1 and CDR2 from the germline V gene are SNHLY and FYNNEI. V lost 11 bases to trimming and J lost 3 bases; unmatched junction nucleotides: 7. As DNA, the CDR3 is TGTGCCGGTACACTAGCGGGACGCTACAATGAGCAGTTCTTC. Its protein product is CAGTLAGRYNEQFF.

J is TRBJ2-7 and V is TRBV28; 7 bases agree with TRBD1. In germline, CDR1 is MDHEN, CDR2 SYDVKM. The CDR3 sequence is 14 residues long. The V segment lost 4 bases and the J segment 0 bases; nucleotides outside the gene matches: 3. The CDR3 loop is CASSWDRVSYEQYF. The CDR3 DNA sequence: TGTGCCAGCAGTTGGGACAGAGTCTCCTACGAGCAGTACTTC.

The CDR3 DNA follows: TGTGCCAGTAGTACCCGGTCGGGGGGGGCTGAAGCTTTCTTT. Translating gives CASSTRSGGAEAFF. The chain has TRBV19 and TRBJ1-1, with D possibly TRBD1 on 5 matching bases. From germline, CDR1 is LNHDA and CDR2 SQIVND (reference sequence). V lost 4 bases to trimming and J lost 6 bases, with 15 bases between them. The CDR3 is 14 amino acids. The variable domain in full, completed from reference TRBV19 and TRBJ1-1, reads DGGITQSPKYLFRKEGQNVTLSCEQNLNHDAMYWYRQDPGQGLRLIYYSQIVNDFQKGDIAEGYSVSREKKESFPLTVTSAQKNPTAFYLCASSTRSGGAEAFFGQGTRLTVV.

In nucleotides, the CDR3 is TGCAGCGTTGAACGAAGCAGGGGTGGTGAGAGCTATGGCTACACCTTC. Its translation: CSVERSRGGESYGYTF. This chain links TRBV29-1 with TRBJ1-2; weak D call: TRBD1 (6 bases). The CDR3 runs to 16 residues. The germline V gene encodes CDR1 SQVTM and CDR2 ANQGSEA. Trimming removed 2 bases at V and 4 bases at J, with 20 bases between.

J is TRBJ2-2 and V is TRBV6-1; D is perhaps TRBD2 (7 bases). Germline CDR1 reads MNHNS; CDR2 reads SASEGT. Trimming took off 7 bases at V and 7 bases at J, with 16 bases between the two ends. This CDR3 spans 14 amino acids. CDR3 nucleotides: TGTGCCAGCACCCGGTGGGGGGGCTTCGGGGAGCTGTTTTTT. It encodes CASTRWGGFGELFF.

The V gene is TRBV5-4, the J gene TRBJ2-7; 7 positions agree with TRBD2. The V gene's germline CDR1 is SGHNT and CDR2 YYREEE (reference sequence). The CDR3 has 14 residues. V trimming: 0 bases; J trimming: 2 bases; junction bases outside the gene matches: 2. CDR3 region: CASSLGGGTYEQYF. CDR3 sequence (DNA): TGTGCCAGCAGCTTGGGCGGGGGTACCTACGAGCAGTACTTC.

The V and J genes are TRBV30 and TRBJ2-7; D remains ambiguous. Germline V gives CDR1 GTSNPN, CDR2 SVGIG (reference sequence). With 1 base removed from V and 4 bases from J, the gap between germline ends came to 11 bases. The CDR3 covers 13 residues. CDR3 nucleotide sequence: TGTGCCTGGAGTGGAGAGGCCGTATACGAGCAGTACTTC. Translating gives CAWSGEAVYEQYF.

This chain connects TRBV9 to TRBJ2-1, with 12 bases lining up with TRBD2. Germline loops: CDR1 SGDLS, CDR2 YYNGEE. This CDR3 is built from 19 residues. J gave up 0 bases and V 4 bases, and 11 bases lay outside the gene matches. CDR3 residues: CASSISGLAGQRSYNEQFF. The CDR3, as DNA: TGTGCCAGCAGCATCTCGGGACTAGCGGGTCAGCGCTCCTACAATGAGCAGTTCTTC.

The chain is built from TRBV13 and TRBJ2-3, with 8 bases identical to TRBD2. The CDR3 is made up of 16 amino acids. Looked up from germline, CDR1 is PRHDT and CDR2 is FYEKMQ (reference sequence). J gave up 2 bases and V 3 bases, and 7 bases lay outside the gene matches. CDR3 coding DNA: TGTGCCAGCAGCTTCCGAACTAGCGGATACACAGATACGCAGTATTTT. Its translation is CASSFRTSGYTDTQYF.

The CDR3 coding sequence is TGTGCCTGGAGTAGACACAGAGGGAGGGCGAACACTGAAGCTTTCTTT. Translated: CAWSRHRGRANTEAFF. The chain carries TRBV30 and TRBJ1-1; D not resolved. The CDR3 consists of 16 residues. The germline CDR1 and CDR2 sequences are GTSNPN and SVGIG (reference sequence). V shed 2 bases and J shed 1 base, with 17 bases lying between them. Using reference TRBV30 and TRBJ1-1 for the parts outside the CDR3, the full variable domain is SQTIHQWPATLVQPVGSPLSLECTVEGTSNPNLYWYRQAAGRGLQLLFYSVGIGQISSEVPQNLSASRPQDRQFILSSKKLLLSDSGFYLCAWSRHRGRANTEAFFGQGTRLTVV.